This T cell receptor (beta chain) was captured by sequencing in a study of human T cells and chemical hapten exposure. Study-level background: Each patch test put 0.01% DPC on the upper back, and results were read at 6 days. From small differences in pooled library volume came most of the variation in per-sample TCR yields.

Overall study results and limits: Expanded TCRs formed significantly more large CDR3 similarity clusters than controls. A positive correlation with patch test score was found for PT1 expanded TCR counts.

V gave up 1 base and J gave up 4 bases, with 13 bases separating them. The CDR3 length is 15 residues. Germline V gene sequence: CDR1 MGHRA, CDR2 YSYEKL. TCRdb reprocessed the RACE reads with MiXCR, giving one entry per CDR3 protein. The sample includes about 380,000 distinct CDR3 sequences, around 6% seen only once; the top ten take around 6.1%. Time point defined: patch test 2, 6 weeks after DPC sensitization. Documented treatment: therapeutic diphenylcyclopropenone sensitization with weekly scalp DPC. For this clonotype: Antigen: not known.

The material sequenced was whole blood, taken in connection with sensitization to the hapten diphenylcyclopropenone (DPC). This sequence joins TRBV4-1 and TRBJ1-1; D is possibly TRBD1 (5 bases). This clonotype was obtained from a woman aged 18-29 years with alopecia areata. Some clones in this sample may be carry-over from other donors' samples. CDR3 region: CASSQVRARATEAFF. DNA of the CDR3: TGCGCCAGCAGCCAAGTCCGGGCCAGGGCCACTGAAGCTTTCTTT.